The 25 T cell receptor beta chains below were found in one sample sequenced in a study. Treg sorting used a CD4+CD25+CD127-/low gate. The TRBV12-4/TRBJ1-2 clonotypes were amplified using barcode primers with ligated adaptors. TCRdb re-called the multiplex PCR reads through MiXCR, storing one row per CDR3 protein. The repertoire holds 2,000 to 2,500 distinct CDR3 sequences, with approximately 17% as singletons. The specimen was Tregs sorted from blood. These receptor sequences come from a female donor with breast cancer.

The V call is TRBV12-3 or TRBV12-4, the J call TRBJ1-2, with no clear D. The CDR3 length is 20 residues. V gave up 5 bases and J gave up 7 bases, with 35 bases separating them. CDR3 region: CASSPGIAVQTVFLGGGYTF. The DNA for the CDR3 is TGTGCCAGCAGTCCCGGGATCGCCGTACAGACCGTATTCCTGGGCGGTGGCTACACCTTC.

The rearrangement uses TRBV12-3 or TRBV12-4 and TRBJ1-2; unclear D gene. V shed 8 bases and J shed 3 bases, with 10 bases lying between them. This CDR3 spans 12 amino acids. CDR3 DNA: TGTGCCAGCCGACGTGACTACTATGGCTACACCTTC. It is translated as CASRRDYYGYTF.

V and J are TRBV12-3 or TRBV12-4 and TRBJ1-2, with D unclear. CDR3 length: 14 amino acids. Trimming shortened V by 4 bases and J by 2 bases, and 11 bases separated the two germline ends. This chain's CDR3 is CASSSNEQNYGYTF. The CDR3 region has the DNA TGTGCCAGCAGTTCTAACGAGCAGAACTATGGCTACACCTTC.

Only a few counts were recorded for this clonotype. One base away lies a much larger clone, so this may be a sequencing read error. The gene calls are TRBV12-3 or TRBV12-4 and TRBJ1-2; D unclear. The CDR3 consists of 14 residues. CDR3 sequence (DNA): TGTGCCCGCAGTTTGAACCCCGTTAACTATGGCTACACCTTC. This translates into CARSLNPVNYGYTF.

This sequence joins TRBV12-5 and TRBJ1-2; 7 bases are a match to TRBD1. The germline gives CDR1 LGHNT, CDR2 FRNRAP. CDR3 size: 14 residues. V shed 6 bases, J shed 0 bases, and the junction held 4 bases outside the gene matches. The CDR3: CASGCGTANYGYTF. In DNA, the CDR3 is TGTGCTAGTGGGTGCGGGACAGCTAACTATGGCTACACCTTC. The full variable domain, in which reference TRBV12-5 and TRBJ1-2 provide the parts outside the CDR3, is DARVTQTPRHKVTEMGQEVTMRCQPILGHNTVFWYRQTMMQGLELLAYFRNRAPLDDSGMPKDRFSAEMPDATLATLKIQPSEPRDSAVYFCASGCGTANYGYTFGSGTRLTVV.

A note on this clonotype: This may arise from a read error, as a much more abundant clone is one base away. The chain is built from TRBV12-3 or TRBV12-4 and TRBJ1-2, with TRBD1 identical over 7 bases. The CDR3 extends over 15 amino acids. Here the CDR3 DNA reads TGTGCCAGCAGTTCCCCTGGACAGGCCGCCTATGGCCACACCTTC. As protein: CASSSPGQAAYGHTF.

This clonotype is medium-sized within its sample. V and J are TRBV12-3 or TRBV12-4 and TRBJ1-2, with D maybe TRBD1 (6 bases). The CDR3 loop spans 14 amino acids. V lost 1 base and J 5 bases, leaving 11 bases between the germline ends. CDR3: CASSLGTASYGYTF. The CDR3 bases are TGTGCCAGCAGTTTAGGGACAGCCTCGTATGGCTACACCTTC.

This clonotype ranks as medium-sized (0.01 to 0.1%). CDR3 DNA: TGTGCCAGCAGTTTACCAGGGAAGGGCTACACCTTC. Its protein product is CASSLPGKGYTF. The rearrangement links TRBV12-3 or TRBV12-4 to TRBJ1-2, with D perhaps TRBD1 (5 bases). Trimming left V 2 bases short and J 8 bases short, with 9 bases between. The length of the CDR3 is 12 residues.

In its sample, this clonotype is medium-sized (0.01 to 0.1%). CDR3 nucleotide sequence: TGTGCCAGCGCCGACAGGGGAGCCGGCGGCTACACCTTC. As protein: CASADRGAGGYTF. The chain links TRBV12-3 or TRBV12-4 to TRBJ1-2, with 8 bases aligning to TRBD1. V dropped 8 bases and J dropped 8; count of bases not matched to a gene: 10. The CDR3 has 13 amino acids.

Sample share makes this clonotype medium-sized (0.01 to 0.1%). Here the CDR3 reads CASTQGRARGYTF. Here the CDR3 DNA reads TGTGCCAGCACCCAAGGGAGGGCCCGCGGCTACACCTTC. This rearrangement joins TRBV12-3 or TRBV12-4 to TRBJ1-2; D is ambiguous. The CDR3 is made up of 13 amino acids. V was pared by 7 bases and J by 8 bases, with 17 bases between.

For this clonotype: A much bigger clone sits one base away, suggesting this may be a read error. The chain couples TRBV12-3 or TRBV12-4 to TRBJ1-2, with TRBD1 matching 7 bases. V lost 10 bases to trimming and J lost 3 bases; unmatched junction nucleotides: 14. This CDR3 comprises 15 residues. The CDR3 coding sequence is TGTGCCACCAGCGTAGGTGGGGACAGCTACTATGGCTACACCTTC. It yields the protein CATSVGGDSYYGYTF.

A remark on this clonotype: This CDR3 fails to terminate in the conserved phenylalanine or tryptophan, so it likely reflects a read error. This chain uses TRBV12-3 or TRBV12-4 with TRBJ1-2; 8 nucleotides match TRBD1. CDR3 length equals 13 residues. Losses at the gene ends were 10 bases for V and 5 bases for J; bases not matched to a gene: 9. The CDR3 coding sequence is TGTGCCAACACCTCCGGGACAGGATATGGCTACACCCTC. This encodes CANTSGTGYGYTL.

This clonotype was counted ten times or more. The CDR3 region is CASSFGQTGYTF. CDR3 sequence (DNA): TGTGCCAGCAGTTTCGGACAGACCGGCTACACCTTC. The chain combines TRBV12-3 or TRBV12-4 with TRBJ1-2; D might be TRBD1 (6 bases). V shed 3 bases and J shed 8 bases, with 10 bases lying between them. This CDR3 is built from 12 residues.

Note on this clonotype: One base away lies a much larger clone, so this may be a sequencing read error. V usage is TRBV12-3 or TRBV12-4 and J usage is TRBJ1-2, with D perhaps TRBD1 (6 bases). CDR3 size: 14 residues. V lost 6 bases and J 9 bases, leaving 20 bases between the germline ends. The CDR3 spells CASSQKDRRYSYTF. CDR3 sequence (DNA): TGTGCCAGCAGCCAAAAGGACAGAAGATATAGCTACACCTTC.

By share, this clonotype ranks as medium-sized. The V call is TRBV12-3 or TRBV12-4, the J call TRBJ1-2; 10 bases agree with TRBD1. J gave up 6 bases and V 5 bases, and 12 bases lay outside the gene matches. This CDR3 has 16 amino acids. In nucleotides, the CDR3 is TGTGCCAGCAGTCCCCGGGTCGGGACAGGGGCCGATGGCTACACCTTC. Translating it yields CASSPRVGTGADGYTF.

This clonotype was found once. One end of the junction does not line up with germline, which may come from a read error. The V gene is TRBV12-3 or TRBV12-4, the J gene TRBJ1-2; D remains ambiguous. The CDR3 runs to 13 residues. For the CDR3, the DNA is TGTGCCGGCAGTCCCAGGAAGGGTCGTGGCCACACCTTC. This translates into CAGSPRKGRGHTF.

This clonotype is medium-sized by share. The chain uses TRBV12-3 or TRBV12-4 and TRBJ1-2; D is perhaps TRBD1 (6 bases). V was shortened by 7 bases and J by 4 bases, with 13 bases between the two germline ends. The CDR3 consists of 13 residues. As DNA, the CDR3 is TGTGCCAGCACCCAGACAGGAAGCTATGGCTACACCTTC. This codes for CASTQTGSYGYTF.

Comment on this clonotype: It may be a read error: a sequence one base away is much more abundant. Likely a read error: the CDR3 ends without its conserved phenylalanine or tryptophan. The rearrangement joins TRBV12-3 or TRBV12-4 to TRBJ1-2; D gene ambiguous. V was clipped by 7 bases and J by 4 bases, with 10 bases between them. The length of the CDR3 is 12 residues. Written as DNA, the CDR3 is TGTGCCAGCACACCCGATGGCTATGGCTACACCTCC. It encodes CASTPDGYGYTS.

This clonotype is medium-sized (0.01 to 0.1%) by share. This chain joins TRBV12-3 or TRBV12-4 and TRBJ1-2, with TRBD1 as a possible D gene (5 bases). V gave up 8 bases and J gave up 4 bases, with 14 bases separating them. This CDR3 is 13 amino acids long. The CDR3 spells CASGYRTLYGYTF. For the CDR3, the DNA is TGTGCCAGCGGATACAGGACTCTCTATGGCTACACCTTC.

This clonotype is medium-sized in the sample. The chain links TRBV12-3 or TRBV12-4 to TRBJ1-2; perhaps TRBD1 as D (5 bases). The CDR3 spans 14 residues. V lost 0 bases, J lost 4 bases, and 9 bases lay in between. The CDR3 loop reads CASSLAAGTYGYTF. CDR3 DNA sequence: TGTGCCAGCAGTTTAGCGGCGGGGACCTATGGCTACACCTTC.

On this clonotype itself: Given a much more abundant clone one base away, this may be a read error. The chain links TRBV12-3 or TRBV12-4 to TRBJ1-2, with D perhaps matching TRBD1 (5 bases). The CDR3 runs 15 residues. Between the trimmed V and J ends, which lost 6 bases and 7 bases, there was a span of 21 bases. CDR3 sequence reads: CASRSGEGLDCGYTF. CDR3 DNA: TGTGCCAGCAGGTCCGGTGAGGGGTTGGACTGTGGCTACACCTTC.

This clonotype is categorized as medium-sized. This chain links TRBV12-3 or TRBV12-4 with TRBJ1-2; TRBD1 might be the D (6 bases). V lost 5 bases and J lost 6, with 19 bases in between. This CDR3 comprises 15 residues. The CDR3 here is CASSASSGDGNGYTF. The CDR3 nucleotides read TGTGCCAGCAGTGCTTCTTCAGGGGATGGAAATGGCTACACCTTC.

A remark on this clonotype: A much larger clone lies one base from this, so it may be a read error. As the CDR3 is not closed by the conserved phenylalanine or tryptophan, this likely results from a read error. The gene calls are TRBV12-3 or TRBV12-4 and TRBJ1-2; perhaps TRBD1 as D (5 bases). The CDR3 extends over 13 amino acids. Between the trimmed V and J ends, which lost 5 bases and 8 bases, there was a span of 15 bases. CDR3 in amino acids: CASSAHERDGYTL. The CDR3 nucleotides are TGTGCCAGCAGTGCGCACGAAAGGGACGGCTACACCCTC.

Concerning this clonotype: This may stem from a read error, because a much larger clone lies one nucleotide away. The V and J genes are TRBV12-3 or TRBV12-4 and TRBJ1-2; TRBD1 is a possible D gene (6 bases). This CDR3 comprises 11 residues. The V end lost 8 bases, the J end lost 8 bases, and 12 bases lay between the germline ends. The CDR3 sequence: CASAQGLGYTF. CDR3 coding DNA: TGTGCCAGCGCCCAGGGGTTAGGCTACACCTTC.

This clonotype is medium-sized within its sample. The chain has TRBV12-3 or TRBV12-4 and TRBJ1-2; TRBD1 might be the D (6 bases). With 6 bases removed from V and 2 bases from J, the gap between germline ends came to 13 bases. CDR3 length equals 14 residues. CDR3 protein: CASSPGVLNYGYTF. The CDR3 DNA reads TGTGCCAGCAGCCCAGGGGTATTAAACTATGGCTACACCTTC.